These T cell receptor beta chains were read from a single sample in a study of blood T cell repertoires in COVID-19. The data were produced by immunoSEQ multiplex PCR, yet TCRdb's version contains in-frame clones alone and is incomplete. The sample has about 220,000 clones; 90% are singletons. Sample: PBMCs or T cells enriched from blood (not recorded which). These receptors all come from a man between 25 and 39 years old who had been exposed to COVID-19. Each CDR3 is given with its conserved first and last residue. A D gene is named only where the DNA matches it firmly. The listing skips clone size in some rows; elsewhere it reads once, few, many or a size class.

J gene | V gene | clone size | D gene | CDR3 DNA | CDR3 protein
TRBJ2-5 | TRBV14 | few | TRBD2 | TGTGCCAGCAGCCACAAACCGGGACTAGCGAGTTGGGAGACCCAGTACTTC | CASSHKPGLASWETQYF
TRBJ1-5 | TRBV3-1/TRBV3-2 | . | . | TGTGCCAGCAGTTATAGCCCGACTACACCCCAGCATTTT | CASSYSPTTPQHF
TRBJ1-3 | TRBV5-1 | . | . | TGCGCCAGCAGCTTGGACAGTGTCTCTGGAAACACCATATATTTT | CASSLDSVSGNTIYF
TRBJ1-1 | TRBV7-3 | . | . | TGTGCCAGCAGCTTAAGAGGATGGGACACTGAAGCTTTCTTT | CASSLRGWDTEAFF
TRBJ2-1 | TRBV9 | . | TRBD2 | TGTGCCAGCAGCGACCCGGATAATCGGGGGGGCGGCTACAATGAGCAGTTCTTC | CASSDPDNRGGGYNEQFF
TRBJ1-4 | TRBV20-1 | . | . | TGCAGTGCCCTTGAGAATGAAAAACTGTTTTTT | CSALENEKLFF
TRBJ2-2 | TRBV4-2 | . | TRBD2 | TGTGCCAGCAACTTCGGAGCGGGGGGAGCGAACACCGGGGAGCTGTTTTTT | CASNFGAGGANTGELFF
TRBJ1-2 | TRBV18 | . | . | TGTGCCAGCTCGTTGGAGCCCCACAACTATGGCTACACCTTC | CASSLEPHNYGYTF
TRBJ2-3 | TRBV13 | . | . | TGTGCCAGCAGTTCGCTAAGGAGGGATTGGGATGCAGATACGCAGTATTTT | CASSSLRRDWDADTQYF
TRBJ2-7 | TRBV7-8 | . | . | TGTGCCAGCAGCTTAGTCCGGGGGAGCTCCTACGAGCAGTACTTC | CASSLVRGSSYEQYF
TRBJ1-1 | TRBV4-1 | . | . | TGCGCCAGCAGCTCAATGCGATTCCAGGCAACTAGATTGAACACCACTGAAGCTTTCTTT | CASSSMRFQATRLNTTEAFF
TRBJ2-7 | TRBV5-1 | few | . | TGCGCCAGCAGCTTGTGGACAGTAGATTCCTACGAGCAGTACTTC | CASSLWTVDSYEQYF
TRBJ2-1 | TRBV4-3 | . | TRBD2 | TGCGCCAGCAGCCAGAGCGGGACTCCCAACAATGAGCAGTTCTTC | CASSQSGTPNNEQFF
TRBJ1-1 | TRBV15 | . | . | TGTGCCACCAGCAGAAATTTCGCCGGACAGTCCGAGGACACTGAAGCTTTCTTT | CATSRNFAGQSEDTEAFF
TRBJ2-7 | TRBV2 | once | TRBD2 | TGTGCCAGCAGTGAAGCTGGGACTAGCTCGAGCTACGAGCAGTACTTC | CASSEAGTSSSYEQYF